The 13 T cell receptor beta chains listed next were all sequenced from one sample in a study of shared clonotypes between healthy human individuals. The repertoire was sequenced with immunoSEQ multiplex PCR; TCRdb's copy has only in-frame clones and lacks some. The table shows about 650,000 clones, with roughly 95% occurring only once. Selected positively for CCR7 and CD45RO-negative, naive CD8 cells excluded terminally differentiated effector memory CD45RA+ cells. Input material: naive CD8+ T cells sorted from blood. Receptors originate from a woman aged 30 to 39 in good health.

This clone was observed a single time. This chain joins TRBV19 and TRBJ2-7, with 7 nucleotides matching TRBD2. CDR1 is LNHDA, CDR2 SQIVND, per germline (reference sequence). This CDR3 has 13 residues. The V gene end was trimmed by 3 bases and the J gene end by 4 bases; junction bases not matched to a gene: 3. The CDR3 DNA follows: TGTGCCAGTAGTATGGGACTAATTTACGAGCAGTACTTC. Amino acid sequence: CASSMGLIYEQYF.

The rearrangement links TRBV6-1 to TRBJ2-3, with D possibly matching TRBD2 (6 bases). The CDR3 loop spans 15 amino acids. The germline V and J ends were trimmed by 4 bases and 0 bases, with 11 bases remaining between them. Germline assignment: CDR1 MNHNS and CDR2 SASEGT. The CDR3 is CASSVPGASTDTQYF. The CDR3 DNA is TGTGCCAGCAGTGTACCGGGAGCTAGCACAGATACGCAGTATTTT.

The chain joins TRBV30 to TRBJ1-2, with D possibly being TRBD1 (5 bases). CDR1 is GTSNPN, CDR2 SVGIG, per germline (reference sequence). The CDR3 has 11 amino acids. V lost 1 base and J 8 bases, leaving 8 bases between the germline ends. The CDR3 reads CAWSEGDGYTF. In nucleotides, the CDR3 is TGTGCCTGGAGTGAAGGGGACGGCTACACCTTC.

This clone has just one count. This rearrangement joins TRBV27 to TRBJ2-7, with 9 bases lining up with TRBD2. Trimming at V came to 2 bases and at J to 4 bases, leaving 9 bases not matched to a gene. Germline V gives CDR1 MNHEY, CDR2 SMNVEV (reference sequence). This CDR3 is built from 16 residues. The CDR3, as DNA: TGTGCCAGCAGTTTAATCGGGGCTAGCGGGAAATACGAGCAGTACTTC. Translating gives CASSLIGASGKYEQYF.

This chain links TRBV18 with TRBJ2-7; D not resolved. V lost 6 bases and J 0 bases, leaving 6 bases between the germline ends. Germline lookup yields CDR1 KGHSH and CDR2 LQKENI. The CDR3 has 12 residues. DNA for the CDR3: TGTGCCAGCTCCCTTAGCTCCTACGAGCAGTACTTC. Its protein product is CASSLSSYEQYF.

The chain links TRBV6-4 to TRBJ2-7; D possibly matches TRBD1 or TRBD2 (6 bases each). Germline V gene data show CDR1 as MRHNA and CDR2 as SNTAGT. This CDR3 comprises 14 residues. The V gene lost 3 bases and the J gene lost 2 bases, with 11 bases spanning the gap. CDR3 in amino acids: CASSEGGLPYEQYF. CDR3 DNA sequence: TGTGCCAGCAGTGAAGGGGGGTTACCCTACGAGCAGTACTTC.

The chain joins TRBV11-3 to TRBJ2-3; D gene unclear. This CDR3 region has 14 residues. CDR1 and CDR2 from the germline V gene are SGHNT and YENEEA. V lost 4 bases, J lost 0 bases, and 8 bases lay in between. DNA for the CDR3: TGTGCCAGCAGCTCTCCAGACAGCACAGATACGCAGTATTTT. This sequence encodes CASSSPDSTDTQYF.

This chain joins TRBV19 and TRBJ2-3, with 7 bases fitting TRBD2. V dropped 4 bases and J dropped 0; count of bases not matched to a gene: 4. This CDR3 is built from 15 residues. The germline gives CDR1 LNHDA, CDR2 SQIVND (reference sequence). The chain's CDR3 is CASSRGSGSTDTQYF. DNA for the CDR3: TGTGCCAGTAGTAGGGGTAGCGGGAGCACAGATACGCAGTATTTT.

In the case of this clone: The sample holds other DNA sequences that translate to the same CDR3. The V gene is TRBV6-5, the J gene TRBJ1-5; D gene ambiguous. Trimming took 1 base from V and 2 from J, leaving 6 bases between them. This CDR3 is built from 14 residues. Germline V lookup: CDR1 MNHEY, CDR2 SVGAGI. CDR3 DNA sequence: TGTGCCAGCAGTTACTTGGGCGGCAATCAGCCCCAGCATTTT. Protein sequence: CASSYLGGNQPQHF.

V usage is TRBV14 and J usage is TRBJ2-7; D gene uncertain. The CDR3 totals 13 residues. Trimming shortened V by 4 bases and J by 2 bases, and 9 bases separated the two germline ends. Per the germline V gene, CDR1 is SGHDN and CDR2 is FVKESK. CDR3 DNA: TGTGCCAGCAGCCCCGACCTTACCTACGAGCAGTACTTC. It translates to CASSPDLTYEQYF.

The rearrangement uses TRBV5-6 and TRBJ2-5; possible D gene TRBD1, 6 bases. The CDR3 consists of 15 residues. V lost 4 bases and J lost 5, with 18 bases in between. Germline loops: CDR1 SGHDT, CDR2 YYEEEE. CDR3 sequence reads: CASSPGVGWSETQYF. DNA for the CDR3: TGTGCCAGCAGCCCAGGGGTAGGATGGTCGGAGACCCAGTACTTC.

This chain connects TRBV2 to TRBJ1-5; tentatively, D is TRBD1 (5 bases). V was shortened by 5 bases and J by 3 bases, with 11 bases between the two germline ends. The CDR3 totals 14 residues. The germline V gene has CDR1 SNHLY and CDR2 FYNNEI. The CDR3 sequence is CASSISGPNQPQHF. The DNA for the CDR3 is TGTGCCAGCAGTATCTCGGGGCCCAATCAGCCCCAGCATTTT.

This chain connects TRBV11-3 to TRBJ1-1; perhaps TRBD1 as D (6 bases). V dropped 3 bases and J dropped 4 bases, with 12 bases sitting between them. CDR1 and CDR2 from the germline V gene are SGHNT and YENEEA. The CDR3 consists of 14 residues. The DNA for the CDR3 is TGTGCCAGCAGCTTTGGGGGCGAGATCACTGAAGCTTTCTTT. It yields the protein CASSFGGEITEAFF.